The rows below give T cell receptor beta chains drawn from one sample of a study of cytotoxic CD8 clonotypes in ibrutinib-treated CLL. Assay used: immunoSEQ multiplex PCR; TCRdb lists only in-frame clones, some missing. The repertoire has 50,000 or so clones, roughly three fifths of them found once; the top ten carry approximately 27%. The sequenced sample was PBMCs, obtained after 24 months of ibrutinib treatment. The receptors shown here come from a human donor with chronic lymphocytic leukemia. The CDR3 runs from the conserved cysteine through the conserved F or W. D genes are given only for firm matches. Clone size is shown for a subset of rows, as once, few, many or a class of expanded clone.

>TRBV6-1|NA|TRBJ2-3|TRBD1
CASSEDRGSTDTQYF
TGTGCCAGCAGTGAAGACAGGGGTAGCACAGATACGCAGTATTTT
>TRBV6-5|NA|TRBJ2-7|TRBD1
CATKTGAAYEQYF
TGTGCCACCAAGACAGGGGCAGCCTACGAGCAGTACTTC
>TRBV15|NA|TRBJ2-3|TRBD2
CATSREPGGVTDTQYF
TGTGCCACCAGCAGAGAACCCGGGGGGGTCACAGATACGCAGTATTTT
>TRBV19|few|TRBJ2-1|TRBD1
CASTLGDRGIDEQFF
TGTGCCAGTACCCTGGGGGACAGAGGTATCGATGAGCAGTTCTTC
>TRBV7-9|NA|TRBJ2-5|TRBD1
CASSRDTGGSYF
TGTGCCAGCAGCCGAGACACAGGGGGGTCTTACTTC
>TRBV21-1|few|TRBJ1-2|NA
CAPSVSLYGYTF
TGTGCCCCCTCGGTGTCCCTCTATGGCTACACCTTC
>TRBV6-1|once|TRBJ2-3|NA
CASSGQGTQYF
TGTGCCAGCAGCGGGCAGGGTACGCAGTATTTT
>TRBV19|few|TRBJ2-3|TRBD1
CASSIRDRISTDTQYF
TGTGCCAGTAGTATCCGGGACAGGATAAGCACAGATACGCAGTATTTT
>TRBV5-4|NA|TRBJ1-2|NA
CASSLAGAGNNYGYTF
TGTGCCAGCAGCTTGGCCGGGGCAGGGAATAACTATGGCTACACCTTC
>TRBV29-1|NA|TRBJ2-5|NA
CSVEEITGRETQYF
TGCAGCGTTGAAGAGATCACGGGGCGAGAGACCCAGTACTTC
>TRBV12-5|NA|TRBJ2-5|NA
CASGTDAQTQYF
TGTGCTAGTGGTACGGACGCCCAGACCCAGTACTTC
>TRBV27|NA|TRBJ2-2|TRBD1
CASSTDRGVGGELFF
TGTGCCAGCAGTACGGACAGGGGGGTCGGCGGGGAGCTGTTTTTT
>TRBV7-9|few|TRBJ1-1|NA
CASSLGEGRAFF
TGTGCCAGCAGCTTAGGAGAAGGGAGGGCTTTCTTT
>TRBV10-1|many|TRBJ2-7|NA
CASSGGGPQYF
TGCGCCAGCAGTGGTGGCGGCCCTCAGTACTTC
>TRBV5-1|few|TRBJ2-2|NA
CATTLMSSLTGELFF
TGCGCCACCACCTTGATGTCGTCTCTTACCGGGGAGCTGTTTTTT
>TRBV6-5|NA|TRBJ2-7|TRBD1
CATSTGTYEQYF
TGTGCCACCTCGACAGGGACCTACGAGCAGTACTTC
>TRBV11-2|NA|TRBJ1-3|NA
CASSLGYGNTIYF
TGTGCCAGCAGCTTAGGCTATGGAAACACCATATATTTT
>TRBV4-1|NA|TRBJ1-4|NA
CASSQAYEKLFF
TGCGCCAGCAGCCAAGCGTATGAAAAACTGTTTTTT
>TRBV7-8|NA|TRBJ2-7|NA
CASSLAGSEQYF
TGTGCCAGCAGCTTAGCAGGGAGCGAGCAGTACTTC
>TRBV6-1|NA|TRBJ2-1|NA
CASSQGNEQFF
TGTGCCAGCAGTCAGGGTAATGAGCAGTTCTTC